These 25 T cell receptor beta chains were sequenced from one sample in a study of beta chain features in type 1 diabetes. What was sequenced were expressed TCRB transcripts, since all of the isolated RNA had been reverse transcribed. This table comes from immunoSEQ multiplex PCR, and its TCRdb copy is limited to in-frame clones, with some not included. The sample includes over 700,000 clones, 17% of them seen just once. Sequencing was carried out using naive CD4+ T cells from blood. All receptors come from a woman aged 18-35 years in good health.

The chain links TRBV28 to TRBJ2-1; D unresolved. Trimming shortened V by 4 bases and J by 12 bases, and 13 bases separated the two germline ends. Looked up from germline, CDR1 is MDHEN and CDR2 is SYDVKM. The CDR3 is 12 residues long. CDR3 sequence reads: CASSSGFRGQFF. In DNA form, the CDR3 reads TGTGCCAGCAGTTCGGGCTTCCGAGGGCAGTTCTTC.

The chain employs TRBV7-9 and TRBJ2-3; 9 nucleotides align to TRBD1. Trimming cost V 6 bases and J 3 bases; bases outside gene matches: 4. The CDR3 extends over 14 amino acids. CDR1 is SEHNR, CDR2 FQNEAQ, per germline (reference sequence). The CDR3, as DNA: TGTGCCAGCAGACAGGGGGCACTTACAGATACGCAGTATTTT. It specifies CASRQGALTDTQYF.

The V and J genes are TRBV7-9 and TRBJ2-5; no definite D call. This CDR3 is 11 amino acids long. The germline gives CDR1 SEHNR, CDR2 FQNEAQ (reference sequence). V lost 5 bases, J lost 12 bases, and 13 bases lay in between. The CDR3 bases are TGTGCCAGCAGCCCCGGACCCTGGGAGTACTTC. Its protein is CASSPGPWEYF.

This clone was seen a few times. The chain joins TRBV4-2 to TRBJ2-7; D not certain. The germline CDR1 and CDR2 sequences are LGHNA and YNFKEQ. The CDR3 is 15 residues long. V lost 5 bases and J lost 2, with 16 bases in between. For the CDR3, the DNA is TGTGCCAGCAGCTCCAGCCAGGCCATCGCCTACGAGCAGTACTTC. It encodes CASSSSQAIAYEQYF.

V and J are TRBV11-2 and TRBJ2-5, with TRBD2 matching over 10 bases. Trimming at V came to 6 bases and at J to 4 bases, leaving 5 bases not matched to a gene. The CDR3 contains 14 residues. Germline values: CDR1 SGHAT, CDR2 FQNNGV. CDR3 bases: TGTGCCAGCAGTTGGAGCGGGAGGGGAGAGACCCAGTACTTC. It specifies CASSWSGRGETQYF.

This chain connects TRBV9 to TRBJ2-2, with a weak D call TRBD1 (5 bases). This CDR3 comprises 15 residues. The V gene's germline CDR1 is SGDLS and CDR2 YYNGEE. V lost 7 bases to trimming and J lost 0 bases, with 13 bases between them. The DNA of the CDR3 is TGTGCCAGCGCGAGGCAGGGCACGAACACCGGGGAGCTGTTTTTT. Its protein is CASARQGTNTGELFF.

This clone came up a few times. V usage is TRBV7-6 and J usage is TRBJ2-2, with 10 bases lining up with TRBD2. The CDR3 spans 17 residues. The germline V gene encodes CDR1 SGHVS and CDR2 FNYEAQ. The junction had 8 bases not matched to a gene; V was cut back by 1 base and J by 6 bases. The CDR3 protein is CASSLEVTSGIAGELFF. Here the CDR3 DNA reads TGTGCCAGCAGCTTAGAGGTTACTAGCGGGATTGCCGGGGAGCTGTTTTTT. Full variable domain (rest looked up from reference TRBV7-6 and TRBJ2-2): GAGVSQSPRYKVTKRGQDVALRCDPISGHVSLYWYRQALGQGPEFLTYFNYEAQQDKSGLPNDRFSAERPEGSISTLTIQRTEQRDSAMYRCASSLEVTSGIAGELFFGEGSRLTVL.

This clone appeared a few times. This chain connects TRBV5-4 to TRBJ2-1, with a tentative D call TRBD1 (6 bases). Deletions cut 4 bases from V and 6 bases from J, with 11 bases between. The CDR3 contains 13 residues. The V gene's germline CDR1 is SGHNT and CDR2 YYREEE (reference sequence). The CDR3 DNA follows: TGTGCCAGCAGCCCTGACAGGCTCAATGAGCAGTTCTTC. As protein: CASSPDRLNEQFF.

This clone was seen more than once but under ten times. V is TRBV4-1 and J is TRBJ2-3, with TRBD1 identical over 7 bases. Per germline, CDR1 MGHRA and CDR2 YSYEKL. CDR3 length: 16 residues. With 2 bases clipped from V and 3 bases from J, the junction kept 8 bases outside the gene matches. The CDR3 DNA reads TGCGCCAGCAGCCAAACGAGACAGGGTGGTACAGATACGCAGTATTTT. Its translation is CASSQTRQGGTDTQYF.

The rearrangement links TRBV6-5 to TRBJ1-1, with TRBD1 matching over 9 bases. Germline trimming cut 4 bases from V and 12 bases from J; bases unmatched to any gene: 9. The CDR3 is 13 residues long. The germline gives CDR1 MNHEY, CDR2 SVGAGI. CDR3 protein: CASSSVGQGKSFF. The CDR3 bases are TGTGCCAGCAGTTCCGTCGGACAGGGGAAGTCTTTCTTT.

This clone was seen only a few times. The chain employs TRBV18 and TRBJ2-3; maybe TRBD1 (5 bases). V shed 3 bases and J shed 1 base, with 8 bases lying between them. CDR1 and CDR2 (germline): KGHSH, LQKENI. The CDR3 covers 14 residues. CDR3 region: CASSPTVRTDTQYF. CDR3 nucleotide sequence: TGTGCCAGCTCACCGACAGTGCGCACAGATACGCAGTATTTT.

V usage is TRBV28 and J usage is TRBJ2-3; tentative D call: TRBD2 (5 bases). V was shortened by 4 bases and J by 4 bases, with 9 bases between the two germline ends. In germline, CDR1 is MDHEN, CDR2 SYDVKM. CDR3 length equals 13 residues. The DNA of the CDR3 is TGTGCCAGCAGTTCCGGGGAGTCAGATACGCAGTATTTT. It codes for CASSSGESDTQYF.

The chain has TRBV28 and TRBJ2-1; TRBD2 is a possible D gene (6 bases). The germline gives CDR1 MDHEN, CDR2 SYDVKM. The V and J ends lost 4 bases and 1 base respectively, with 14 bases between them. This CDR3 region has 16 residues. The CDR3 bases are TGTGCCAGCAGTTGGGACCAGGAGGGGTCCTACAATGAGCAGTTCTTC. This encodes CASSWDQEGSYNEQFF.

V is TRBV27 and J is TRBJ1-1, with 7 bases identical to TRBD1. Unmatched junction bases numbered 11, after V lost 0 bases and J lost 4 bases. This CDR3 contains 17 residues. Germline CDR1 and CDR2: MNHEY and SMNVEV (reference sequence). The CDR3 loop reads CASSLSSPYRGGTEAFF. For the CDR3, the DNA is TGTGCCAGCAGTTTATCGTCCCCTTACAGGGGCGGCACTGAAGCTTTCTTT.

This clone was observed a handful of times. This sample includes further DNA sequences coding for the same CDR3. CDR3: CASSRQETQYF. The CDR3 nucleotides are TGTGCCAGCAGTCGGCAAGAGACCCAGTACTTC. The chain couples TRBV7-9 to TRBJ2-5; D ambiguous. Germline assignment: CDR1 SEHNR and CDR2 FQNEAQ (reference sequence). Trimming took 6 bases from V and 2 from J, leaving 4 bases between them. The CDR3 consists of 11 residues.

In regard to this clone: The sample has other DNA sequences that encode this CDR3 too. The chain combines TRBV5-1 with TRBJ2-5; 7 positions match TRBD1. V lost 0 bases and J lost 0; bases outside the gene matches: 2. This CDR3 is built from 15 residues. CDR1 is SGHRS and CDR2 is YFSETQ in the germline V gene. This CDR3 reads CASSLGGTDQETQYF. Written as DNA, the CDR3 is TGCGCCAGCAGCTTGGGAGGGACAGACCAAGAGACCCAGTACTTC.

The chain links TRBV27 to TRBJ2-1, with 8 nucleotides matching TRBD1. CDR1 MNHEY and CDR2 SMNVEV come from the germline V gene (reference sequence). There are 16 residues in the CDR3. V shed 6 bases and J 4 bases; nucleotides not matched to a gene: 11. The CDR3 nucleotides are TGTGCCAGCAGATTAGGTGGGACAGGCGGATACAATGAGCAGTTCTTC. This gives the protein CASRLGGTGGYNEQFF.

This clone was picked up a small number of times. The chain joins TRBV2 to TRBJ1-2; TRBD1 matches 7 bases. V shed 2 bases and J 8 bases; nucleotides not matched to a gene: 14. The CDR3 has 16 residues. Germline loops: CDR1 SNHLY, CDR2 FYNNEI. The CDR3 loop reads CASSESVGQVLGGYTF. Here the CDR3 DNA reads TGTGCCAGCAGTGAATCGGTCGGACAGGTGCTTGGCGGCTACACCTTC.

This clone showed up just a few times. The chain combines TRBV5-4 with TRBJ2-1; the D call may be TRBD1 or TRBD2 (5 bases each). Germline V gives CDR1 SGHNT, CDR2 YYREEE (reference sequence). This CDR3 comprises 16 residues. V was trimmed by 0 bases and J by 3 bases, leaving 13 bases between them. The CDR3 protein is CASSLAGSGLYNEQFF. For the CDR3, the DNA is TGTGCCAGCAGCTTGGCCGGCTCGGGGCTCTACAATGAGCAGTTCTTC.

Written as DNA, the CDR3 is TGCAGCGTTAGGACTAGCGGGAGGTACGAGCAGTACTTC. This encodes CSVRTSGRYEQYF. This rearrangement joins TRBV29-1 to TRBJ2-7; 14 positions match TRBD2. The CDR3 runs to 13 residues. The trim removed 5 bases at V and 4 bases at J, leaving 1 base unmatched. Germline CDR1 and CDR2: SQVTM and ANQGSEA.

This clone was picked up a small number of times. Other nucleotide sequences from this sample produce the same CDR3. The V gene is TRBV7-9, the J gene TRBJ2-1, with a tentative D call TRBD2 (5 bases). V was trimmed by 4 bases and J by 0 bases, leaving 10 bases between them. Germline CDR1 reads SEHNR; CDR2 reads FQNEAQ (reference sequence). The CDR3 contains 15 residues. The CDR3 nucleotides are TGTGCCAGCAGCTCACGGCGGGTCTCCTACAATGAGCAGTTCTTC. Protein sequence: CASSSRRVSYNEQFF.

V usage is TRBV10-3 and J usage is TRBJ2-1; the D gene is possibly TRBD1 (6 bases). CDR1 ENHRY and CDR2 SYGVKD come from the germline V gene. V was cut by 4 bases and J by 0 bases, with 10 bases left in between. The CDR3 has 15 amino acids. CDR3 sequence (DNA): TGTGCCATCAGTGCGGTAGGGGGCTCCTACAATGAGCAGTTCTTC. It yields the protein CAISAVGGSYNEQFF.

The chain combines TRBV5-6 with TRBJ2-7, with D possibly called TRBD1 or TRBD2 (5 bases each). The germline gives CDR1 SGHDT, CDR2 YYEEEE. V was pared by 3 bases and J by 4 bases, with 29 bases between. The CDR3 is 19 residues long. The CDR3 loop is CASSWAPGTAGSPSYEQYF. CDR3 in DNA: TGTGCCAGCAGCTGGGCTCCCGGGACGGCTGGTTCCCCCTCATACGAGCAGTACTTC.

The chain employs TRBV28 and TRBJ2-1; the match to TRBD1 covers 8 bases. This CDR3 contains 16 residues. Looked up from germline, CDR1 is MDHEN and CDR2 is SYDVKM. V trimming: 3 bases; J trimming: 3 bases; junction bases outside the gene matches: 7. The CDR3 sequence: CASSLRIRGLYNEQFF. CDR3 nucleotides: TGTGCCAGCAGTTTGCGAATCAGGGGGCTCTACAATGAGCAGTTCTTC. Full variable domain (missing parts from reference TRBV28 and TRBJ2-1): DVKVTQSSRYLVKRTGEKVFLECVQDMDHENMFWYRQDPGLGLRLIYFSYDVKMKEKGDIPEGYSVSREKKERFSLILESASTNQTSMYLCASSLRIRGLYNEQFFGPGTRLTVL.

This clone was observed a few times. The rearrangement links TRBV14 to TRBJ2-1; 9 nucleotides agree with TRBD1. Germline CDR1 reads SGHDN; CDR2 reads FVKESK. The CDR3 totals 16 residues. The J segment lost 5 bases and the V segment lost 4 bases, leaving 9 bases of the junction unmatched. The CDR3 DNA reads TGTGCCAGCAGCCGCCCCTCCGGGACAGGGAACAATGAGCAGTTCTTC. It translates to CASSRPSGTGNNEQFF. The whole variable domain, filled in from reference TRBV14 and TRBJ2-1, reads EAGVTQFPSHSVIEKGQTVTLRCDPISGHDNLYWYRRVMGKEIKFLLHFVKESKQDESGMPNNRFLAERTGGTYSTLKVQPAELEDSGVYFCASSRPSGTGNNEQFFGPGTRLTVL.